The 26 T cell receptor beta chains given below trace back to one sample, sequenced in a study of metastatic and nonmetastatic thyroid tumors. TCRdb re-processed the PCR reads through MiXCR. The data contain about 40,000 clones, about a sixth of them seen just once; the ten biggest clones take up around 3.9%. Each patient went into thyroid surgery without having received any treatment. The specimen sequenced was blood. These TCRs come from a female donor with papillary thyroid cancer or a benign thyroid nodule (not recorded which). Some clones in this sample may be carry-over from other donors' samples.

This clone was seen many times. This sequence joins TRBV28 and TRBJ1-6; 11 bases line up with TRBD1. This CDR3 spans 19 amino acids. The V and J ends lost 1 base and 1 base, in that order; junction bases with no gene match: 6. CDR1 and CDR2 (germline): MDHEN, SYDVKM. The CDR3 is CASSLLGTGGISYNSPLHF. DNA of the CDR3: TGTGCCAGCAGTTTATTAGGGACAGGGGGTATTTCCTATAATTCACCCCTCCACTTT.

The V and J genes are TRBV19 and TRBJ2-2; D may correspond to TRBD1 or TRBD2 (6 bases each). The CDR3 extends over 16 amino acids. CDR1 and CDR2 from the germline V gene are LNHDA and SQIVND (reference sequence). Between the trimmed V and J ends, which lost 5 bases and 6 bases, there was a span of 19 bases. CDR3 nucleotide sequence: TGTGCCAGTAGTGCCTTGGGGGGCTCAAATGCCGGGGAGCTGTTTTTT. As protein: CASSALGGSNAGELFF.

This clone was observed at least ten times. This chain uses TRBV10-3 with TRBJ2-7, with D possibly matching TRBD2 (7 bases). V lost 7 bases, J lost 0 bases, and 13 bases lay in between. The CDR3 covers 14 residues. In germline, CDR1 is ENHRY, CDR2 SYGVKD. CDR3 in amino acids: CAIKGGGISYEQYF. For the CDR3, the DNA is TGTGCCATCAAGGGGGGAGGGATCTCCTACGAGCAGTACTTC.

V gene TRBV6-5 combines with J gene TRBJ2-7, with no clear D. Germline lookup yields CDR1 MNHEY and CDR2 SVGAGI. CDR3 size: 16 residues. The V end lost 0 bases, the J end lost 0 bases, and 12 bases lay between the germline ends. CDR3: CASSYSIGRSSYEQYF. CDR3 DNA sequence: TGTGCCAGCAGTTACTCGATTGGCAGGAGCTCCTACGAGCAGTACTTC.

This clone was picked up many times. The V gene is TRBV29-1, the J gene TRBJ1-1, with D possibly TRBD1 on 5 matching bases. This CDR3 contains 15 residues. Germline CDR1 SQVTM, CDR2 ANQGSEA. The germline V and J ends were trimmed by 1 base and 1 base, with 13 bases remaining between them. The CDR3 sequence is CSVEASGTANTEAFF. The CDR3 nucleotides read TGCAGCGTTGAAGCTTCCGGGACGGCGAACACTGAAGCTTTCTTT.

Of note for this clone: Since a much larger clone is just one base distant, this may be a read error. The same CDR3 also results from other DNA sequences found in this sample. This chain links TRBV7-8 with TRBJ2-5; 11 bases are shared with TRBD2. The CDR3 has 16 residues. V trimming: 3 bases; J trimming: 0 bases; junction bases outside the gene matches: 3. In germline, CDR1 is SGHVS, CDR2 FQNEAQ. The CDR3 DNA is TGTGCCAGCAGCTTCCTAGCGGGGGGATACCAAGAGACCCAGTACTTC. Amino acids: CASSFLAGGYQETQYF.

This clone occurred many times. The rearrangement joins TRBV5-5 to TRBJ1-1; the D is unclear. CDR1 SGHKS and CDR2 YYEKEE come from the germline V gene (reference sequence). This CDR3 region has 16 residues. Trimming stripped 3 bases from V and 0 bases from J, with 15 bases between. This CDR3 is CASSSARAGMNTEAFF. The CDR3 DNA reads TGTGCCAGCAGCTCAGCCCGGGCAGGTATGAACACTGAAGCTTTCTTT.

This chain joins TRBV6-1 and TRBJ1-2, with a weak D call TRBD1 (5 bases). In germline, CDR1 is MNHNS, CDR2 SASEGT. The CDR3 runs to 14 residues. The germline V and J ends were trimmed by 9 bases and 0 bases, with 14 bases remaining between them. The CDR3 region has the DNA TGTGCCAGTCGGGAGGGGTTCGCTAACTATGGCTACACCTTC. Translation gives CASREGFANYGYTF.

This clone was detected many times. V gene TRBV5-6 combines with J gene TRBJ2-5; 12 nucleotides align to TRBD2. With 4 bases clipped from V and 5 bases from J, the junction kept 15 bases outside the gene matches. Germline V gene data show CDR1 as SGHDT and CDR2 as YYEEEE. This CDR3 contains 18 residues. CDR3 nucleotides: TGTGCCAGCAGCGAAGGACTAGCGGGGAGGGGGTCGGAGGAGACCCAGTACTTC. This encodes CASSEGLAGRGSEETQYF.

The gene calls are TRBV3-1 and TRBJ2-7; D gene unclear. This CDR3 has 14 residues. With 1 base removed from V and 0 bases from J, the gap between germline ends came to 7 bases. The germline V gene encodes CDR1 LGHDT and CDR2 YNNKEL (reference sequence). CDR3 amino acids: CASSQACGSYEQYF. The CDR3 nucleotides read TGTGCCAGCAGCCAAGCGTGTGGCTCCTACGAGCAGTACTTC.

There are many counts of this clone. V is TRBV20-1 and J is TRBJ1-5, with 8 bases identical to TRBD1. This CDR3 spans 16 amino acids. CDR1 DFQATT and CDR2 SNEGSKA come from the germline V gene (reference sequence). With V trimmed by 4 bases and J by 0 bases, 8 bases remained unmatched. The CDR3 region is CSANDRGKYSNQPQHF. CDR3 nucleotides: TGCAGTGCTAATGACAGGGGAAAGTATAGCAATCAGCCCCAGCATTTT.

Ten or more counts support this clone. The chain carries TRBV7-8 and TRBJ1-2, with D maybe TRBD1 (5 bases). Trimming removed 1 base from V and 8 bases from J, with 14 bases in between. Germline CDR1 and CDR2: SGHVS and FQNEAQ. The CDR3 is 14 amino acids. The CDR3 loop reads CASSLVRQPAGYTF. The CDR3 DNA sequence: TGTGCCAGCAGCTTAGTTAGACAGCCAGCCGGCTACACCTTC.

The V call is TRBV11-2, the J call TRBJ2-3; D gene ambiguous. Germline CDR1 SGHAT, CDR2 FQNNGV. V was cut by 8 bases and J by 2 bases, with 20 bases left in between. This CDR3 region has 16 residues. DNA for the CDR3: TGTGCCAGCTCATTCCTCACCAGTCTCCCCACAGATACGCAGTATTTT. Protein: CASSFLTSLPTDTQYF.

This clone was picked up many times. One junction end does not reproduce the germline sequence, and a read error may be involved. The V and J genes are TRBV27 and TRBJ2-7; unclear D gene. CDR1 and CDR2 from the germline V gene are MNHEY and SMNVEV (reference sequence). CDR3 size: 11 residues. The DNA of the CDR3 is TGTGTCAGCAGGTCTGCTAATGAGCAGTACTTC. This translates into CVSRSANEQYF.

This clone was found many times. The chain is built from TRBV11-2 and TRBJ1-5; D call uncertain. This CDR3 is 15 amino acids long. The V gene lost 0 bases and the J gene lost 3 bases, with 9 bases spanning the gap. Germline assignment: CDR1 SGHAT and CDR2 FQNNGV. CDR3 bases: TGTGCCAGCAGCTTAGAGATCGGGTACAATCAGCCCCAGCATTTT. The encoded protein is CASSLEIGYNQPQHF.

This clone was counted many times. CDR3 DNA sequence: TGTGCCACCAGCAGAGACCTTCGGGAGATCCTCACAGATACGCAGTATTTT. It is translated as CATSRDLREILTDTQYF. The chain carries TRBV15 and TRBJ2-3; D is perhaps TRBD2 (6 bases). The V gene's germline CDR1 is LNHNV and CDR2 YYDKDF (reference sequence). With 0 bases removed from V and 2 bases from J, the gap between germline ends came to 15 bases. There are 17 residues in the CDR3.

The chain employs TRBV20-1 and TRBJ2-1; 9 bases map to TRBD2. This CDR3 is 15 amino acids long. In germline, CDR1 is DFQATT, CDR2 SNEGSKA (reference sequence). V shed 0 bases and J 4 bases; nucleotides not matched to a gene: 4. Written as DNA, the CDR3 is TGCAGTGCTAGAGATCGACTAGCGGTTTACAATGAGCAGTTCTTC. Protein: CSARDRLAVYNEQFF.

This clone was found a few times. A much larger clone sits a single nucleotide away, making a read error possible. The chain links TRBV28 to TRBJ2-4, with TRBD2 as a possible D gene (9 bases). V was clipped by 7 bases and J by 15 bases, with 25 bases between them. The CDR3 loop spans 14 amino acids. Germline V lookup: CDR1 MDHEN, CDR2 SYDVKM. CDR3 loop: CASNQGASGTRGYF. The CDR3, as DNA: TGTGCCAGCAACCAGGGGGCTAGCGGGACCAGGGGGTACTTC.

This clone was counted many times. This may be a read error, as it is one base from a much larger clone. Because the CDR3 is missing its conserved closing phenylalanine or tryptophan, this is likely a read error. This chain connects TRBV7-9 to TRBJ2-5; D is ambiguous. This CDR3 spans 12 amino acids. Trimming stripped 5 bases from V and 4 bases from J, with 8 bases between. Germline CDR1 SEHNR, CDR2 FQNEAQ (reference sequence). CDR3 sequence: CASSPQRETQYS. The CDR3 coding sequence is TGTGCCAGCAGCCCACAGAGAGAGACCCAGTACTCC.

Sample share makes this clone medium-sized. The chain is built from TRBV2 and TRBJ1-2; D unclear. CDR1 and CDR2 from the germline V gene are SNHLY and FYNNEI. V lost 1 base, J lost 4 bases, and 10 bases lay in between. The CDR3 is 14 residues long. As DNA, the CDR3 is TGTGCCAGCAGTGAAGACGGACCGCTCTATGGCTACACCTTC. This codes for CASSEDGPLYGYTF.

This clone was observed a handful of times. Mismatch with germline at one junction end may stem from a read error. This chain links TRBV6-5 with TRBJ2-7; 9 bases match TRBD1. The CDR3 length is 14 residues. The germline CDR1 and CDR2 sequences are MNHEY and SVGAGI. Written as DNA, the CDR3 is TGTGCCTGCAGTTACAAAAGGACAGGGGTGGAGCATTACTTC. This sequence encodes CACSYKRTGVEHYF.

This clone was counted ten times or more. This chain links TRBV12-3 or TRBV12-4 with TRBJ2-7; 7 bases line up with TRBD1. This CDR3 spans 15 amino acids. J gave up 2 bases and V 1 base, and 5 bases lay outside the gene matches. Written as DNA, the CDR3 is TGTGCCAGCAGTTTAGGACAGGGATCAGCCTACGAGCAGTACTTC. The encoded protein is CASSLGQGSAYEQYF.

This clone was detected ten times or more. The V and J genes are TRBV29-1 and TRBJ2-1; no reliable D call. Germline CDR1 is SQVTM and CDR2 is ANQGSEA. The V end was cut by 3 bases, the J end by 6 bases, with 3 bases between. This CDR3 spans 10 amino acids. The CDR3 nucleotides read TGCAGCGTTGAGGGCAATGAGCAGTTCTTC. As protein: CSVEGNEQFF.

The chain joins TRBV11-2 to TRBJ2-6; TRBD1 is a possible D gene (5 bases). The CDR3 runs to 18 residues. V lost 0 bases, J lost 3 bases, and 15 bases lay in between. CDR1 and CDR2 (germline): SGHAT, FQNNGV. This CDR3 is CASSLDRRQILGANVLTF. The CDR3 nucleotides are TGTGCCAGCAGCTTAGATAGGCGACAGATACTTGGGGCCAACGTCCTGACTTTC. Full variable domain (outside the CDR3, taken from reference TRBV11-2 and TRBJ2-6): EAGVAQSPRYKIIEKRQSVAFWCNPISGHATLYWYQQILGQGPKLLIQFQNNGVVDDSQLPKDRFSAERLKGVDSTLKIQPAKLEDSAVYLCASSLDRRQILGANVLTFGAGSRLTVL.

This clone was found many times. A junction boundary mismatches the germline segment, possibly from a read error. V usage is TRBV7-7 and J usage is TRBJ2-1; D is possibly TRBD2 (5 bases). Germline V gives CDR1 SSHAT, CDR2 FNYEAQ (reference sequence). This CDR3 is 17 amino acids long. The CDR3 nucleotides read TGTGCTAGCAGCTTCGCTCCCGGGAAGAGCTCCTACAATGAGCAGTTCTTC. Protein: CASSFAPGKSSYNEQFF.

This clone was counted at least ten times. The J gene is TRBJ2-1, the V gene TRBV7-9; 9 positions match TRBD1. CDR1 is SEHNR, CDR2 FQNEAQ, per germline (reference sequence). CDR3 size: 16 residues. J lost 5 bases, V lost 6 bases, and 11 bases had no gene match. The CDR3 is CASSPRPGQGNNEQFF. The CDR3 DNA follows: TGTGCCAGCAGTCCCAGACCGGGACAGGGTAACAATGAGCAGTTCTTC.